This T cell receptor beta chain comes out of a study of cytomegalovirus exposure and HLA in healthy donors. The PCR had 60 Vbeta and 13 Jbeta primers. Clones were read by immunoSEQ multiplex PCR, and TCRdb kept only the in-frame ones, dropping some. This sample has some 98,000 clones, with around 76% found just once. The CDR3 consists of 14 residues. The germline V and J ends were trimmed by 2 bases and 1 base, with 11 bases remaining between them. Germline CDR1 reads SQVTM; CDR2 reads ANQGSEA. Sequencing was performed on PBMCs. The chain is built from TRBV29-1 and TRBJ1-1, with D perhaps matching TRBD1 (6 bases). The receptor comes from a human donor in good health. CDR3 amino acids: CSVESDRQNTEAFF. The CDR3 DNA sequence: TGCAGCGTTGAATCGGACAGACAGAACACTGAAGCTTTCTTT.